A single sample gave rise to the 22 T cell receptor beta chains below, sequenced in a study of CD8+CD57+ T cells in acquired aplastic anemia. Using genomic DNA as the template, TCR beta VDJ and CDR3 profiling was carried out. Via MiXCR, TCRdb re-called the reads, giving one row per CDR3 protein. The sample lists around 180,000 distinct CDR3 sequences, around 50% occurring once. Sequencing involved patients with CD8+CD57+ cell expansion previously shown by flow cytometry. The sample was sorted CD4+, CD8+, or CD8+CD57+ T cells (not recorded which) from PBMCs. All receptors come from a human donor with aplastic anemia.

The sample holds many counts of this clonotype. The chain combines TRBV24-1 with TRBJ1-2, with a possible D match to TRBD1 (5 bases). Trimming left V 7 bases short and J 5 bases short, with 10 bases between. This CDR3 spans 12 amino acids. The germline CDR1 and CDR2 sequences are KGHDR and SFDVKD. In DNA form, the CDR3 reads TGTGCCACCAGAGACAGATTTTATGGCTACACCTTC. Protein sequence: CATRDRFYGYTF.

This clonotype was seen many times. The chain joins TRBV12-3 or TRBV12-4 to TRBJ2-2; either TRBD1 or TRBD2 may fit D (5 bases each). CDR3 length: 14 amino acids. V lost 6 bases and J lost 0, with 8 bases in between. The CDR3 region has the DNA TGTGCCAGCAGGCCGGGACCGAACACCGGGGAGCTGTTTTTT. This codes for CASRPGPNTGELFF.

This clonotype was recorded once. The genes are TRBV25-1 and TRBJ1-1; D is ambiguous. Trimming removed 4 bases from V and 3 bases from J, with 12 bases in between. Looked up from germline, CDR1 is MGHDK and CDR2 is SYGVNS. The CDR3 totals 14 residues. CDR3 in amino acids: CASSARRADTEAFF. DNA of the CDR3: TGTGCCAGCAGTGCCCGCCGGGCAGACACTGAAGCTTTCTTT.

In nucleotides, the CDR3 is TGTGCCAGCAGTTACCTCTTACAGAATTCACCCCTCCACTTT. The encoded protein is CASSYLLQNSPLHF. The gene calls are TRBV6-5 and TRBJ1-6, with unresolved D. CDR1 MNHEY and CDR2 SVGAGI come from the germline V gene. The CDR3 sequence is 14 residues long. The V and J ends lost 2 bases and 7 bases respectively, with 9 bases between them.

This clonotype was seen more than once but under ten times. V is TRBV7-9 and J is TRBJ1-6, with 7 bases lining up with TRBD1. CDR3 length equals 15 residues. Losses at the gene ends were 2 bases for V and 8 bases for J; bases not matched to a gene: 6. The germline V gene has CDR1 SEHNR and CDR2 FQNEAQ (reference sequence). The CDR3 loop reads CASSLTGVEDSPLHF. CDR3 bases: TGTGCCAGCAGCTTAACAGGGGTTGAGGATTCACCCCTCCACTTT.

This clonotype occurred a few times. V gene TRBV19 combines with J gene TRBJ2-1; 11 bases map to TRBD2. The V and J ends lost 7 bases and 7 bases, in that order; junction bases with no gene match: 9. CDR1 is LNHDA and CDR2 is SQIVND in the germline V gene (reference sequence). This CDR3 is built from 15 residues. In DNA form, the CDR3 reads TGTGCCAGTACCACACTAGCGGGAGTGGAAAATGAGCAGTTCTTC. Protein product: CASTTLAGVENEQFF.

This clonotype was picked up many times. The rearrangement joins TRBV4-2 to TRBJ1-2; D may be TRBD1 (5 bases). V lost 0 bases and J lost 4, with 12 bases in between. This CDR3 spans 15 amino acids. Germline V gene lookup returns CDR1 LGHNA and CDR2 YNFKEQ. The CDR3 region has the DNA TGTGCCAGCAGCCAAGATACGGGACGGGCCTATGGCTACACCTTC. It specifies CASSQDTGRAYGYTF.

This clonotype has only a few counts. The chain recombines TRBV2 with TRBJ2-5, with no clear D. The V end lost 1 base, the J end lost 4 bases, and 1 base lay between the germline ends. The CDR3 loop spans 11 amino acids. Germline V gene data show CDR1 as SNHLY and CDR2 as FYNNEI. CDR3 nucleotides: TGTGCCAGCAGTGAAGTAGAGACCCAGTACTTC. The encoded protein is CASSEVETQYF.

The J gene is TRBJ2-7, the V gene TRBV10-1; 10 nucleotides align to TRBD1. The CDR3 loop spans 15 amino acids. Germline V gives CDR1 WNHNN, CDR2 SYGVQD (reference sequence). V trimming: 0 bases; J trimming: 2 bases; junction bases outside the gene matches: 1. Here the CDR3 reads CASSESGTGAYEQYF. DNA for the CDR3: TGCGCCAGCAGTGAGTCCGGGACAGGGGCCTACGAGCAGTACTTC.

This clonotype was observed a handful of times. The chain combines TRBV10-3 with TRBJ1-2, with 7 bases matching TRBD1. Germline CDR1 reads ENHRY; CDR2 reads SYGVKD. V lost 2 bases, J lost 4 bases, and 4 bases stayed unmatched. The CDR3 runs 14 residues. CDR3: CAISEGRGVYGYTF. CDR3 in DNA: TGTGCCATCAGTGAGGGCAGGGGGGTCTATGGCTACACCTTC.

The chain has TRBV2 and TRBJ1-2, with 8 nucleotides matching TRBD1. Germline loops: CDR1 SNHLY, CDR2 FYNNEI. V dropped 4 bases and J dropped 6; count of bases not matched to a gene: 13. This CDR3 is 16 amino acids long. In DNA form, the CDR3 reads TGTGCCAGCAGTGGGGCCCACACCGGGACAGGACATGGCTACACCTTC. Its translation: CASSGAHTGTGHGYTF.

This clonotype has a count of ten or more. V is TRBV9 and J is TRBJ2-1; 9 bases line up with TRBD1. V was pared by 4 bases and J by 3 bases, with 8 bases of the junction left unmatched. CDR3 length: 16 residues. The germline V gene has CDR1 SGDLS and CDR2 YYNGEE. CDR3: CASSHLGQGFYNEQFF. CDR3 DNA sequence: TGTGCCAGCAGCCATTTGGGACAGGGCTTCTACAATGAGCAGTTCTTC. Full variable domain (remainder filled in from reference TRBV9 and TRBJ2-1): DSGVTQTPKHLITATGQRVTLRCSPRSGDLSVYWYQQSLDQGLQFLIQYYNGEERAKGNILERFSAQQFPDLHSELNLSSLELGDSALYFCASSHLGQGFYNEQFFGPGTRLTVL.

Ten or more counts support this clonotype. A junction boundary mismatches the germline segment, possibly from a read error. As DNA, the CDR3 is TGTAAGTGGGACAGCTTTTTGAACACTGAAGCTTTCTTT. Residues: CKWDSFLNTEAFF. The rearrangement uses TRBV20-1 and TRBJ1-1; TRBD1 aligns across 7 bases. The CDR3 length is 13 residues. Germline assignment: CDR1 DFQATT and CDR2 SNEGSKA (reference sequence).

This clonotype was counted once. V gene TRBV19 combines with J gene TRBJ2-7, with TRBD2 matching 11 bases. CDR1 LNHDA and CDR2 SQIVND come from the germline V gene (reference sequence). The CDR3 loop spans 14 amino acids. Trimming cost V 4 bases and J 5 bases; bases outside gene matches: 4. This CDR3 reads CASSTSGGRDEQYF. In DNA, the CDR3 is TGTGCCAGTAGTACTAGCGGGGGGCGGGACGAGCAGTACTTC. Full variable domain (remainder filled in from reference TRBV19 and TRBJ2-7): DGGITQSPKYLFRKEGQNVTLSCEQNLNHDAMYWYRQDPGQGLRLIYYSQIVNDFQKGDIAEGYSVSREKKESFPLTVTSAQKNPTAFYLCASSTSGGRDEQYFGPGTRLTVT.

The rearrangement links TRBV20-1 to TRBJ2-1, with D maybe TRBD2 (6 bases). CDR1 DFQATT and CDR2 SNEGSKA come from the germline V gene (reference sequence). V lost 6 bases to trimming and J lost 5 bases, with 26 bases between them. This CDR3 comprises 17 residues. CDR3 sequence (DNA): TGCAGTGCCGAGAGCCTGCGGGGCGCGACCACCAACAATGAGCAGTTCTTC. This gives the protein CSAESLRGATTNNEQFF.

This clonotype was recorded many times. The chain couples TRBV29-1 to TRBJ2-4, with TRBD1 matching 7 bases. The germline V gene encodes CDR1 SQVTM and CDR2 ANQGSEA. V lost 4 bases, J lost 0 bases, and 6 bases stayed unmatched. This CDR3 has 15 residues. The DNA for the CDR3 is TGCAGCGTTGGGGACAGAGTGGGAGCCAAAAACATTCAGTACTTC. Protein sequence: CSVGDRVGAKNIQYF.

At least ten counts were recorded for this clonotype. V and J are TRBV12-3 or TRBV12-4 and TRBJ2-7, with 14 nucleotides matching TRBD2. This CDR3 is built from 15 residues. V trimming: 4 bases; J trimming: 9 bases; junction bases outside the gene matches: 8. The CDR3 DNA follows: TGTGCCAGCAGTTACGGACTAGCGGGGGGCTTGGGGCAGTACTTC. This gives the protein CASSYGLAGGLGQYF.

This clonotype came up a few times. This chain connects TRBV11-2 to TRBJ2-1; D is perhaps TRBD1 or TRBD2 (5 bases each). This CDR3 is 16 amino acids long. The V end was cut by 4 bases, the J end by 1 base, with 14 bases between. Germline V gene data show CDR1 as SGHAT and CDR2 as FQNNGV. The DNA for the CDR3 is TGTGCCAGCAGCTCCCGGGGCCCAGGGTCCTACAATGAGCAGTTCTTC. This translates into CASSSRGPGSYNEQFF. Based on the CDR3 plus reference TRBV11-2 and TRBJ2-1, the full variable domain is EAGVAQSPRYKIIEKRQSVAFWCNPISGHATLYWYQQILGQGPKLLIQFQNNGVVDDSQLPKDRFSAERLKGVDSTLKIQPAKLEDSAVYLCASSSRGPGSYNEQFFGPGTRLTVL.

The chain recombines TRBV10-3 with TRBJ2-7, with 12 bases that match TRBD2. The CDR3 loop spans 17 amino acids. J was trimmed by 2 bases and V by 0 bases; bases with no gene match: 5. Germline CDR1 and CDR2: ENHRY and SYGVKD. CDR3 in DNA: TGTGCCATCAGTGAGTCGAGGTCTAGCGGGGGGGCCTACGAGCAGTACTTC. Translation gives CAISESRSSGGAYEQYF.

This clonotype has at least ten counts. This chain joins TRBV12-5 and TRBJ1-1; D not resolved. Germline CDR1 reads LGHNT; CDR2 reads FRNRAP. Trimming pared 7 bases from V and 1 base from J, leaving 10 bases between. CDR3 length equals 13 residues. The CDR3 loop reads CASAPRRNTEAFF. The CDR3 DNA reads TGTGCTAGTGCTCCTCGGAGGAACACTGAAGCTTTCTTT.

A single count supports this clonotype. The CDR3, as DNA: TGTGCCAGCAGTGATGGGCTAGCGGAAGAGACCCAGTACTTC. Translating gives CASSDGLAEETQYF. The chain carries TRBV2 and TRBJ2-5, with 7 bases lining up with TRBD2. Trimming took 3 bases from V and 3 from J; bases not matched to a gene: 4. CDR1 is SNHLY, CDR2 FYNNEI, per germline. The CDR3 contains 14 residues.

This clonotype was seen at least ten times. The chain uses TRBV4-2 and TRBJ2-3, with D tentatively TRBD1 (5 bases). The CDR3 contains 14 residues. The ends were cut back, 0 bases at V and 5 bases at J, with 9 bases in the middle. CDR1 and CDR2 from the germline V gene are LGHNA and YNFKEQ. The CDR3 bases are TGTGCCAGCAGCCAAGACAGGGATATAGATACGCAGTATTTT. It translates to CASSQDRDIDTQYF.